Below, one TCR beta chain is given with its context. The antigen is not known. RNA, once extracted, was reverse transcribed into cDNA for use as the sequencing template. The table came from immunoSEQ multiplex PCR; TCRdb's copy has only in-frame clones and leaves some out. The profile covers 150,000 or so clones, with 40% to 50% appearing a single time and more than 6.5% taken by the ten largest. The data stem from a study of CD8+ T cells in alopecia areata. Points from the study as a whole: The study found TCR sharing across patients less clear than in mice, possibly for HLA reasons.

Germline CDR1 SEHNR, CDR2 FQNEAQ (reference sequence). There are 15 residues in the CDR3. V lost 4 bases to trimming and J lost 0 bases; unmatched junction nucleotides: 3. J is TRBJ1-5 and V is TRBV7-9, with 7 nucleotides matching TRBD1. Source material: CD4+ T cells sorted from blood. The receptor was isolated from a human donor with alopecia areata. CDR3 in amino acids: CASSSDRLSNQPQHF. The DNA for the CDR3 is TGTGCCAGCAGCTCGGACAGGCTTAGCAATCAGCCCCAGCATTTT.